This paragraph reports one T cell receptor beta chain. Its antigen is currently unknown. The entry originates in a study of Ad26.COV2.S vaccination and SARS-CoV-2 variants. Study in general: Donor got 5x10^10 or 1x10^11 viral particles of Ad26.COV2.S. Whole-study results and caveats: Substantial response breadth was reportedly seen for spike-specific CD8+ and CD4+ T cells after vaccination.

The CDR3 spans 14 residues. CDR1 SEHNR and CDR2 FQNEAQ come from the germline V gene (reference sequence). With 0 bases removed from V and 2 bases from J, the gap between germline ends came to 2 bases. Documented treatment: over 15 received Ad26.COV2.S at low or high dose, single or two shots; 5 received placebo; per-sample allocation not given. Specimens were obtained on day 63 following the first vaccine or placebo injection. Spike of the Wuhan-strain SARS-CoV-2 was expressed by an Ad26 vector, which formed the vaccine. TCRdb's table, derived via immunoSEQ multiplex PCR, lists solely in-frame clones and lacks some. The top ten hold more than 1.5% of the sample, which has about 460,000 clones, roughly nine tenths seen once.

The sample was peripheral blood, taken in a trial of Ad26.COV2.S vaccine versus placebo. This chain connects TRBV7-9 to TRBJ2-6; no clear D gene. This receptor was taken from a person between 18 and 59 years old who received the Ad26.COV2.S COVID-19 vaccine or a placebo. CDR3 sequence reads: CASSLAAGANVLTF. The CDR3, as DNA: TGTGCCAGCAGCTTAGCCGCTGGGGCCAACGTCCTGACTTTC. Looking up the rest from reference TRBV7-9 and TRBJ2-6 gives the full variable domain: DTGVSQNPRHKITKRGQNVTFRCDPISEHNRLYWYRQTLGQGPEFLTYFQNEAQLEKSRLLSDRFSAERPKGSFSTLEIQRTEQGDSAMYLCASSLAAGANVLTFGAGSRLTVL.